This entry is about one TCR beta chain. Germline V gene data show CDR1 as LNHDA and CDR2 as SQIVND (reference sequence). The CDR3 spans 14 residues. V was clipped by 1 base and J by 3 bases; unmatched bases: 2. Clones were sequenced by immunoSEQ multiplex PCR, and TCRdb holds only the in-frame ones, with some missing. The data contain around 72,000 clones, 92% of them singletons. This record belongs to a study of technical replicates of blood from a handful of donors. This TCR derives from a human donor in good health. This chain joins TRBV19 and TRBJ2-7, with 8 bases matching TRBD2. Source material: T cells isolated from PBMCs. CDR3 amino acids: CASSIGAGGYEQYF. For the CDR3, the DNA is TGTGCCAGTAGTATAGGGGCGGGAGGCTACGAGCAGTACTTC.